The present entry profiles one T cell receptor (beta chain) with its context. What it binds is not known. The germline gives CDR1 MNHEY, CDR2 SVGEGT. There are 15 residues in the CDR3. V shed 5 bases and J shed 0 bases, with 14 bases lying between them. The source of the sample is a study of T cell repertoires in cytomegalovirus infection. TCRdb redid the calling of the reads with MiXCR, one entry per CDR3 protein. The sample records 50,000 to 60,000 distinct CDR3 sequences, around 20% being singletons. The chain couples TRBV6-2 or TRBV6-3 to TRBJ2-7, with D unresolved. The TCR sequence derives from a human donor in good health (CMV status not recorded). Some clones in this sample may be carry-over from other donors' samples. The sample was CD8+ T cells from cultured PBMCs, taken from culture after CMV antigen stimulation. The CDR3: CASSGRTGLSYEQYF. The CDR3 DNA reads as TGTGCCAGCAGTGGCAGGACGGGCCTCTCCTACGAGCAGTACTTC.